Presented here are 29 T cell receptor beta chains from one specimen sequenced in a study of Graves' ophthalmopathy and Graves' hyperthyroidism. Beta-chain TCR CDR3 regions were amplified from RNA transcripts. First-round RT-PCR used HTBI primers; second-round multiplex PCR followed. TCRdb independently ran MiXCR on the multiplex PCR reads; one entry per CDR3 protein. The table lists 400,000 to 450,000 distinct CDR3 sequences, more than 20% of them singletons, with under 3% in the top ten. Sequenced material: peripheral blood. Receptors were obtained from a woman between 18 and 29 years old with stable Graves' hyperthyroidism.

This chain joins TRBV11-2 and TRBJ2-5; 7 bases are shared with TRBD1. The CDR3 extends over 15 amino acids. Per germline, CDR1 SGHAT and CDR2 FQNNGV. V trimming: 3 bases; J trimming: 4 bases; junction bases outside the gene matches: 8. In DNA, the CDR3 is TGTGCCAGCAGCTTCGGGACAGCCTGGGGAGAGACCCAGTACTTC. Protein: CASSFGTAWGETQYF.

This clonotype was counted ten times or more. The V call is TRBV11-2, the J call TRBJ2-7, with a tentative D call TRBD1 (5 bases). The CDR3 contains 18 residues. Germline CDR1 SGHAT, CDR2 FQNNGV. V was clipped by 4 bases and J by 0 bases, with 22 bases between them. As DNA, the CDR3 is TGTGCCAGCAGCTCCCTCTATTACCAGGGCTCGAGCTCCTACGAGCAGTACTTC. Amino acid sequence: CASSSLYYQGSSSYEQYF.

In this sample, this clonotype turned up many times. The genes are TRBV6-5 and TRBJ2-5; D might be TRBD1 or TRBD2, each matching 5 bases. The V end lost 2 bases, the J end lost 5 bases, and 12 bases lay between the germline ends. CDR1 is MNHEY, CDR2 SVGAGI, per germline. The CDR3 runs to 14 residues. The CDR3 loop is CASSYEGDGETQYF. The CDR3, as DNA: TGTGCCAGCAGTTACGAAGGGGACGGGGAGACCCAGTACTTC.

This clonotype was observed at least ten times. V gene TRBV6-2 or TRBV6-3 combines with J gene TRBJ2-7; D is possibly TRBD2 (5 bases). The CDR3 length is 16 residues. Trimming removed 6 bases from V and 2 bases from J, with 20 bases in between. Germline V gives CDR1 MNHEY, CDR2 SVGEGT. CDR3 loop: CASRTTTKAAPYEQYF. The CDR3 DNA follows: TGTGCCAGCAGAACCACCACCAAAGCGGCCCCCTACGAGCAGTACTTC.

This clonotype was observed at least ten times. This chain links TRBV28 with TRBJ1-2; D is perhaps TRBD1 (5 bases). The V end was cut by 8 bases, the J end by 3 bases, with 10 bases between. The germline V gene has CDR1 MDHEN and CDR2 SYDVKM. This CDR3 comprises 12 residues. The CDR3, as DNA: TGTGCCAGCGGAGGCAGGGACTATGGCTACACCTTC. Amino acid sequence: CASGGRDYGYTF.

This clonotype showed up many times. This chain links TRBV6-5 with TRBJ2-5; unclear D gene. V lost 0 bases and J 2 bases, leaving 10 bases between the germline ends. Germline-derived CDR1 and CDR2 are MNHEY and SVGAGI. The CDR3 is made up of 15 amino acids. The CDR3 nucleotides read TGTGCCAGCAGTTACTCTAGTGCAAGTCAAGAGACCCAGTACTTC. Its protein is CASSYSSASQETQYF.

This clonotype has ten or more counts. The J gene is TRBJ2-4, the V gene TRBV6-1; D may correspond to TRBD1 or TRBD2 (5 bases each). The ends were cut back, 6 bases at V and 0 bases at J, with 12 bases in the middle. From germline, CDR1 is MNHNS and CDR2 SASEGT. CDR3 length equals 15 residues. The CDR3 region has the DNA TGTGCCAGCAGAGAAAGGGACGGAGCCAAAAACATTCAGTACTTC. Amino acids: CASRERDGAKNIQYF.

This clonotype was detected only a few times. The chain recombines TRBV7-8 with TRBJ1-3; 7 positions match TRBD1. Germline V gives CDR1 SGHVS, CDR2 FQNEAQ. CDR3 length equals 14 residues. V shed 10 bases, J shed 0 bases, and the junction held 6 bases outside the gene matches. For the CDR3, the DNA is TGTGCCACTAGAAACAGGGGCTCTGGAAACACCATATATTTT. It yields the protein CATRNRGSGNTIYF.

This clonotype was picked up many times. The rearrangement links TRBV15 to TRBJ2-7; D unresolved. The V end lost 0 bases, the J end lost 2 bases, and 8 bases lay between the germline ends. Germline CDR1 LNHNV, CDR2 YYDKDF (reference sequence). The CDR3 runs to 14 residues. As DNA, the CDR3 is TGTGCCACCAGCAGAGATGTCGGCCCCTACGAGCAGTACTTC. Protein: CATSRDVGPYEQYF.

At least ten counts were recorded for this clonotype. CDR3: CSVRGSGNQPQHF. The CDR3 region has the DNA TGCAGCGTTCGCGGTTCGGGCAATCAGCCCCAGCATTTT. This chain uses TRBV29-1 with TRBJ1-5; D remains unclear. The CDR3 spans 13 residues. V was clipped by 5 bases and J by 2 bases, with 10 bases between them. Germline values: CDR1 SQVTM, CDR2 ANQGSEA.

This clonotype has a handful of counts. J is TRBJ2-7 and V is TRBV2; D is possibly TRBD1 (5 bases). Germline CDR1 reads SNHLY; CDR2 reads FYNNEI. The CDR3 contains 12 residues. Trimming took off 10 bases at V and 2 bases at J, with 12 bases between the two ends. CDR3 DNA sequence: TGTGCCATCGGGCAGACAGCCTACGAGCAGTACTTC. Translated, it gives CAIGQTAYEQYF.

A word on this clonotype: One end of the junction does not line up with germline, which may come from a read error. The rearrangement links TRBV6-2 or TRBV6-3 to TRBJ1-1, with 7 bases lining up with TRBD1. Germline V gene sequence: CDR1 MNHEY, CDR2 SVGEGT. The CDR3 is made up of 14 amino acids. The CDR3 bases are TGTGCTAGCAGTTACAGGGGACCCGACACTGAAGCTTTCTTT. Translation: CASSYRGPDTEAFF.

This clonotype occurred once. The chain links TRBV27 to TRBJ2-7; 10 nucleotides match TRBD1. Trimming at V came to 6 bases and at J to 3 bases, leaving 11 bases not matched to a gene. Per the germline V gene, CDR1 is MNHEY and CDR2 is SMNVEV (reference sequence). This CDR3 comprises 16 residues. CDR3 in DNA: TGTGCCAGCAGAACAAAGATAGGACAGGGGGGCTACGAGCAGTACTTC. Translating it yields CASRTKIGQGGYEQYF.

The sample holds many counts of this clonotype. This chain links TRBV30 with TRBJ2-7; 10 positions match TRBD1. The CDR3 has 13 residues. The germline V gene encodes CDR1 GTSNPN and CDR2 SVGIG (reference sequence). With 5 bases clipped from V and 6 bases from J, the junction kept 7 bases outside the gene matches. CDR3 DNA sequence: TGTGCCTGGTCCCCGGGACAGGGGCGCGAGCAGTACTTC. This translates into CAWSPGQGREQYF. Drawing the rest from reference TRBV30 and TRBJ2-7, the complete variable domain is SQTIHQWPATLVQPVGSPLSLECTVEGTSNPNLYWYRQAAGRGLQLLFYSVGIGQISSEVPQNLSASRPQDRQFILSSKKLLLSDSGFYLCAWSPGQGREQYFGPGTRLTVT.

This clonotype was found many times. V is TRBV15 and J is TRBJ1-1, with D hard to call. Germline CDR1 reads LNHNV; CDR2 reads YYDKDF (reference sequence). The length of the CDR3 is 14 residues. V lost 5 bases to trimming and J lost 1 base, with 11 bases between them. The CDR3 sequence is CATSGKLENTEAFF. DNA of the CDR3: TGTGCCACCAGCGGAAAATTGGAGAACACTGAAGCTTTCTTT.

Many counts were recorded for this clonotype. J is TRBJ1-2 and V is TRBV12-3 or TRBV12-4; no definite D call. This CDR3 has 13 amino acids. V gave up 6 bases and J gave up 7 bases, with 15 bases separating them. The CDR3 DNA is TGTGCCAGCAGCCTGGGGAGGTCAGGTGGCTACACCTTC. Its translation is CASSLGRSGGYTF.

This clonotype showed up many times. The chain joins TRBV12-5 to TRBJ1-2; D ambiguous. The CDR3 extends over 12 amino acids. V was shortened by 8 bases and J by 9 bases, with 16 bases between the two germline ends. CDR1 and CDR2 (germline): LGHNT, FRNRAP. CDR3 sequence (DNA): TGTGCTAGTTATGGGTTAGAGTATAGCTACACCTTC. This translates into CASYGLEYSYTF.

This rearrangement joins TRBV12-3 or TRBV12-4 to TRBJ2-5; D possibly corresponds to TRBD1 (5 bases). With 7 bases removed from V and 3 bases from J, the gap between germline ends came to 12 bases. This CDR3 region has 13 residues. DNA of the CDR3: TGTGCCAGCACCCCGGGCAGGGAAGAGACCCAGTACTTC. Its translation is CASTPGREETQYF.

This rearrangement joins TRBV7-2 to TRBJ1-6; D is unclear. Germline V gives CDR1 SGHTA, CDR2 FQGNSA. The CDR3 consists of 15 residues. Trimming pared 1 base from V and 2 bases from J, leaving 6 bases between. Here the CDR3 reads CASSLERPYNSPLHF. CDR3 bases: TGTGCCAGCAGCTTAGAGCGGCCCTATAATTCACCCCTCCACTTT.

This clonotype has a count of ten or more. The chain joins TRBV30 to TRBJ2-7, with a weak D call TRBD2 (6 bases). This CDR3 comprises 14 residues. Trimming pared 4 bases from V and 2 bases from J, leaving 15 bases between. The V gene's germline CDR1 is GTSNPN and CDR2 SVGIG (reference sequence). The CDR3 loop is CAWMAGPPAYEQYF. In nucleotides, the CDR3 is TGTGCCTGGATGGCGGGACCGCCTGCCTACGAGCAGTACTTC.

The genes are TRBV20-1 and TRBJ2-7; no clear D gene. This CDR3 comprises 13 residues. Germline values: CDR1 DFQATT, CDR2 SNEGSKA (reference sequence). V lost 2 bases, J lost 5 bases, and 13 bases lay in between. The CDR3: CSARFRYQDEQYF. The CDR3 DNA reads TGCAGTGCTAGATTTAGATACCAGGACGAGCAGTACTTC.

V and J are TRBV6-1 and TRBJ2-5, with D possibly matching TRBD1 (6 bases). Trimming shortened V by 7 bases and J by 4 bases, and 16 bases separated the two germline ends. Per the germline V gene, CDR1 is MNHNS and CDR2 is SASEGT. This CDR3 spans 14 amino acids. The CDR3 region has the DNA TGTGCCAGCAATCCGGGACACGTCTCAGAGACCCAGTACTTC. It is translated as CASNPGHVSETQYF.

This clonotype was detected many times. This chain joins TRBV28 and TRBJ2-7; no clear D gene. Germline CDR1 reads MDHEN; CDR2 reads SYDVKM. This CDR3 spans 11 amino acids. The V end was cut by 8 bases, the J end by 3 bases, with 8 bases between. CDR3: CASGYVYEQYF. DNA of the CDR3: TGTGCCAGCGGTTACGTCTACGAGCAGTACTTC. Full variable domain (missing parts from reference TRBV28 and TRBJ2-7): DVKVTQSSRYLVKRTGEKVFLECVQDMDHENMFWYRQDPGLGLRLIYFSYDVKMKEKGDIPEGYSVSREKKERFSLILESASTNQTSMYLCASGYVYEQYFGPGTRLTVT.

In its sample, this clonotype was seen many times. The J gene is TRBJ2-2, the V gene TRBV10-3, with TRBD2 matching over 10 bases. Per germline, CDR1 ENHRY and CDR2 SYGVKD. CDR3 length equals 18 residues. V shed 3 bases and J 4 bases; nucleotides not matched to a gene: 11. CDR3 sequence (DNA): TGTGCCATCAGTGACCCTAGCGGGAGATCTAGTAGCACCGGGGAGCTGTTTTTT. Amino acid sequence: CAISDPSGRSSSTGELFF.

This clonotype was picked up many times. The chain carries TRBV5-1 and TRBJ1-1, with TRBD1 as a possible D gene (5 bases). The V gene's germline CDR1 is SGHRS and CDR2 YFSETQ. The CDR3 loop spans 16 amino acids. Between the trimmed V and J ends, which lost 5 bases and 0 bases, there was a span of 17 bases. The CDR3 here is CASRRRQPDLNTEAFF. CDR3 nucleotides: TGCGCCAGCAGACGCCGACAGCCGGATTTGAACACTGAAGCTTTCTTT.

This clonotype was found a few times. The chain has TRBV6-1 and TRBJ1-1, with TRBD1 matching 7 bases. This CDR3 is built from 15 residues. V shed 6 bases, J shed 4 bases, and the junction held 11 bases outside the gene matches. Germline CDR1 and CDR2: MNHNS and SASEGT. CDR3 sequence reads: CASRTGTAGFTEAFF. CDR3 DNA: TGTGCCAGCAGAACCGGGACAGCCGGGTTCACTGAAGCTTTCTTT.

This clonotype was recorded many times. CDR3 amino acids: CASSIDGGASYGYTF. The CDR3 DNA is TGTGCCAGCAGTATCGACGGGGGGGCATCGTATGGCTACACCTTC. The chain is built from TRBV6-5 and TRBJ1-2; TRBD1 is a possible D gene (6 bases). V lost 5 bases, J lost 5 bases, and 18 bases lay in between. Germline loops: CDR1 MNHEY, CDR2 SVGAGI. The CDR3 length is 15 residues.

This clonotype was found many times. The chain carries TRBV20-1 and TRBJ2-7; 7 bases map to TRBD2. The ends lost 3 bases at V and 6 bases at J; junction bases unmatched: 8. The CDR3 is made up of 13 amino acids. Germline loops: CDR1 DFQATT, CDR2 SNEGSKA (reference sequence). For the CDR3, the DNA is TGCAGTGCTAGGGGCGGGAGCCTAGGCGAGCAGTACTTC. This gives the protein CSARGGSLGEQYF.

The V and J genes are TRBV10-3 and TRBJ2-7; possible D gene TRBD2, 6 bases. The CDR3 is made up of 14 amino acids. Trimming took off 4 bases at V and 7 bases at J, with 17 bases between the two ends. CDR1 is ENHRY and CDR2 is SYGVKD in the germline V gene. The chain's CDR3 is CAISGGTAGWEQYF. The DNA for the CDR3 is TGTGCCATCAGTGGGGGGACTGCAGGGTGGGAGCAGTACTTC.